One and the same sample provided the 20 T cell receptor beta chains below, sequenced in a study of blood T cell repertoires in COVID-19 (dated by TCRdb to the early 2020s). Libraries were prepared through the immunoSEQ multiplex PCR assay. TCRdb holds this immuneACCESS table with in-frame rearrangements only. Some clones are missing; in checked studies, unresolved V genes explain under half, and the rest has no known cause. The sample records 200,000 to 250,000 clones, just over 85% of which are singletons. The ten biggest clones cover 11% of the sample. Sequencing was carried out using peripheral blood. All receptors come from a man between 50 and 59 years old with COVID-19, enrolled during active disease.

V usage is TRBV18 and J usage is TRBJ2-7; TRBD2 matches at 9 bases. V shed 3 bases, J shed 5 bases, and the junction held 8 bases outside the gene matches. The CDR3 is made up of 15 amino acids. Germline V gene sequence: CDR1 KGHSH, CDR2 LQKENI. The DNA of the CDR3 is TGTGCCAGCTCACCTCCGGGACTAGCTAGCCACGAGCAGTACTTC. As protein: CASSPPGLASHEQYF.

The J gene is TRBJ1-2, the V gene TRBV5-1; the match to TRBD1 covers 7 bases. V lost 0 bases, J lost 3 bases, and 2 bases stayed unmatched. This CDR3 has 14 residues. Germline assignment: CDR1 SGHRS and CDR2 YFSETQ. CDR3 amino acids: CASSLGQGDYGYTF. The DNA for the CDR3 is TGCGCCAGCAGCTTGGGACAGGGCGACTATGGCTACACCTTC.

V is TRBV24-1 and J is TRBJ1-2; 9 bases fit TRBD1. This CDR3 is 15 amino acids long. Germline CDR1 reads KGHDR; CDR2 reads SFDVKD. With V trimmed by 4 bases and J by 4 bases, 6 bases remained unmatched. The DNA for the CDR3 is TGTGCCACCAGTGACCCGGACAGGGGCGCCTATGGCTACACCTTC. Translating it yields CATSDPDRGAYGYTF.

The chain recombines TRBV7-2 with TRBJ2-5, with D possibly TRBD1 on 6 matching bases. The CDR3 runs 15 residues. Germline CDR1 reads SGHTA; CDR2 reads FQGNSA. The V gene lost 2 bases and the J gene lost 2 bases, with 12 bases spanning the gap. The CDR3 nucleotides are TGTGCCAGCAGCTTATTCAGGGGTGGGCAAGAGACCCAGTACTTC. Translation: CASSLFRGGQETQYF.

The table lists this clone with many counts. The sample contains more than one DNA sequence encoding this CDR3. The rearrangement links TRBV6-5 to TRBJ1-4; the D is unclear. This CDR3 has 15 residues. CDR1 and CDR2 (germline): MNHEY, SVGAGI. Trimming removed 2 bases at V and 0 bases at J, with 7 bases between. Here the CDR3 DNA reads TGTGCCAGCAGTTACGAGGGAGCAACTAATGAAAAACTGTTTTTT. Protein product: CASSYEGATNEKLFF.

This clone was counted only a few times. The V gene is TRBV18, the J gene TRBJ1-1; maybe TRBD1 (5 bases). V gave up 5 bases and J gave up 4 bases, with 17 bases separating them. The CDR3 runs 15 residues. In germline, CDR1 is KGHSH, CDR2 LQKENI. The CDR3 region has the DNA TGTGCCAGCTCAATAAGACAGAGCAAGAGCACTGAAGCTTTCTTT. This gives the protein CASSIRQSKSTEAFF.

DNA of the CDR3: TGTGCCAGCAGTGAACGGCAGGAAACGAACTATGGCTACACCTTC. It yields the protein CASSERQETNYGYTF. The J gene is TRBJ1-2, the V gene TRBV2; unclear D gene. Trimming removed 2 bases from V and 2 bases from J, with 12 bases in between. From germline, CDR1 is SNHLY and CDR2 FYNNEI. This CDR3 is built from 15 residues.

The V call is TRBV27, the J call TRBJ2-1, with TRBD2 matching 15 bases. Germline values: CDR1 MNHEY, CDR2 SMNVEV (reference sequence). V shed 3 bases, J shed 9 bases, and the junction held 12 bases outside the gene matches. This CDR3 spans 18 amino acids. The CDR3 here is CASSLRPGLAGGGGEQFF. CDR3 in DNA: TGTGCCAGCAGTTTGCGCCCGGGACTAGCGGGGGGAGGGGGTGAGCAGTTCTTC.

CDR3 amino acids: CASSLVPGQPYNEQFF. CDR3 nucleotides: TGTGCCAGCAGCCTAGTTCCAGGACAGCCTTACAATGAGCAGTTCTTC. The V call is TRBV3-1 (or the pseudogene TRBV3-2), the J call TRBJ2-1; D perhaps matches TRBD1 (6 bases). In germline, CDR1 is LGHDT, CDR2 YNNKEL (reference sequence). There are 16 residues in the CDR3. V shed 4 bases and J shed 4 bases, with 17 bases lying between them.

This chain joins TRBV28 and TRBJ2-5; 7 nucleotides align to TRBD2. In germline, CDR1 is MDHEN, CDR2 SYDVKM. With 6 bases clipped from V and 3 bases from J, the junction kept 4 bases outside the gene matches. The CDR3 totals 13 residues. CDR3 in DNA: TGTGCCAGCAGGCGGGAGCCCGAAGAGACCCAGTACTTC. Protein sequence: CASRREPEETQYF. Drawing the rest from reference TRBV28 and TRBJ2-5, the complete variable domain is DVKVTQSSRYLVKRTGEKVFLECVQDMDHENMFWYRQDPGLGLRLIYFSYDVKMKEKGDIPEGYSVSREKKERFSLILESASTNQTSMYLCASRREPEETQYFGPGTRLLVL.

The chain joins TRBV27 to TRBJ1-6; D call uncertain. Germline CDR1 reads MNHEY; CDR2 reads SMNVEV (reference sequence). The CDR3 is 14 residues long. Trimming took off 5 bases at V and 0 bases at J, with 5 bases between the two ends. As DNA, the CDR3 is TGTGCCAGCAGTCCTCGCTCCTATAATTCACCCCTCCACTTT. It codes for CASSPRSYNSPLHF.

The chain uses TRBV5-5 and TRBJ2-1; TRBD2 matches at 7 bases. The CDR3 is made up of 14 amino acids. The V and J ends lost 3 bases and 5 bases, in that order; junction bases with no gene match: 5. Looked up from germline, CDR1 is SGHKS and CDR2 is YYEKEE (reference sequence). The CDR3 nucleotides read TGTGCCAGCAGCTCCCGGGACTACAACAATGAGCAGTTCTTC. Translated: CASSSRDYNNEQFF.

The chain employs TRBV6-5 and TRBJ2-2, with TRBD1 matching over 7 bases. The germline gives CDR1 MNHEY, CDR2 SVGAGI. Trimming cost V 6 bases and J 0 bases; bases outside gene matches: 4. This CDR3 region has 15 residues. The CDR3 sequence: CASSRGQTNTGELFF. For the CDR3, the DNA is TGTGCCAGCAGCCGGGGACAGACGAACACCGGGGAGCTGTTTTTT.

This chain connects TRBV11-3 to TRBJ2-3, with 9 positions matching TRBD1. The CDR3 consists of 16 residues. V lost 6 bases to trimming and J lost 2 bases; unmatched junction nucleotides: 9. Germline CDR1 SGHNT, CDR2 YENEEA. CDR3 in DNA: TGTGCCAGCAGTCCCGGGACAGGGAAGGCCACAGATACGCAGTATTTT. Its protein is CASSPGTGKATDTQYF.

As DNA, the CDR3 is TGTGCCAGCAGCCCAGGGCTAGCGGGGGTCCATGAGCAGTTCTTC. Encoded protein: CASSPGLAGVHEQFF. The chain joins TRBV7-2 to TRBJ2-1, with 10 bases identical to TRBD2. This CDR3 contains 15 residues. V shed 5 bases and J 8 bases; nucleotides not matched to a gene: 9. The germline V gene has CDR1 SGHTA and CDR2 FQGNSA. Full variable domain (missing parts from reference TRBV7-2 and TRBJ2-1): GAGVSQSPSNKVTEKGKDVELRCDPISGHTALYWYRQSLGQGLEFLIYFQGNSAPDKSGLPSDRFSAERTGGSVSTLTIQRTQQEDSAVYLCASSPGLAGVHEQFFGPGTRLTVL.

This chain joins TRBV19 and TRBJ2-7, with TRBD1 matching over 8 bases. The CDR3 contains 14 residues. The germline gives CDR1 LNHDA, CDR2 SQIVND (reference sequence). The V segment lost 5 bases and the J segment 2 bases; nucleotides outside the gene matches: 5. The CDR3 protein is CASSPWTGTYEQYF. In nucleotides, the CDR3 is TGTGCCAGTAGTCCTTGGACAGGGACCTACGAGCAGTACTTC. Looking up the rest from reference TRBV19 and TRBJ2-7 gives the full variable domain: DGGITQSPKYLFRKEGQNVTLSCEQNLNHDAMYWYRQDPGQGLRLIYYSQIVNDFQKGDIAEGYSVSREKKESFPLTVTSAQKNPTAFYLCASSPWTGTYEQYFGPGTRLTVT.

The rearrangement joins TRBV2 to TRBJ2-2; 8 bases fit TRBD1. Trimming at V came to 5 bases and at J to 4 bases, leaving 3 bases not matched to a gene. Germline V gives CDR1 SNHLY, CDR2 FYNNEI. The CDR3 is made up of 14 amino acids. The CDR3 is CASSFTGGTGELFF. For the CDR3, the DNA is TGTGCCAGCAGTTTCACAGGGGGCACCGGGGAGCTGTTTTTT.

The chain couples TRBV5-4 to TRBJ1-3; D is undetermined. CDR3 size: 14 residues. CDR1 is SGHNT and CDR2 is YYREEE in the germline V gene (reference sequence). V was cut by 4 bases and J by 1 base, with 9 bases left in between. The CDR3: CASSEFYSGNTIYF. The CDR3 DNA reads as TGTGCCAGCAGCGAGTTTTATTCTGGAAACACCATATATTTT. Together with reference TRBV5-4 and TRBJ1-3, the CDR3 gives the full variable domain: ETGVTQSPTHLIKTRGQQVTLRCSSQSGHNTVSWYQQALGQGPQFIFQYYREEENGRGNFPPRFSGLQFPNYSSELNVNALELDDSALYLCASSEFYSGNTIYFGEGSWLTVV.

In its sample, this clone was seen once. The V and J genes are TRBV5-1 and TRBJ2-7; D ambiguous. Trimming removed 1 base at V and 2 bases at J, with 10 bases between. This CDR3 has 14 amino acids. Germline CDR1 SGHRS, CDR2 YFSETQ. CDR3 region: CASSLYGLPYEQYF. Written as DNA, the CDR3 is TGCGCCAGCAGCTTGTACGGTCTACCCTACGAGCAGTACTTC.

This clone was found a few times. This rearrangement joins TRBV3-1 (or the pseudogene TRBV3-2) to TRBJ2-2; TRBD2 might be the D (5 bases). The CDR3 is 13 residues long. V was pared by 0 bases and J by 8 bases, with 7 bases between. Germline V lookup: CDR1 LGHDT, CDR2 YNNKEL (reference sequence). CDR3 nucleotides: TGTGCCAGCAGCCAAGATAGCGTTGGGGAGCTGTTTTTT. Its translation is CASSQDSVGELFF.